Listed here are 23 T cell receptor beta chains from one sample, sequenced in a study of blood T cell repertoires in COVID-19. TCRdb keeps only in-frame clones here, not all; method: immunoSEQ multiplex PCR. Of 75,000 to 95,000 clones detected, 88% appear once; the ten largest clones hold about 2.7%. The sequenced material came from peripheral blood. Every receptor here comes from a woman older than 75 with acute or convalescent COVID-19.

The chain has TRBV7-2 and TRBJ2-2; 10 bases fit TRBD2. Trimming cost V 3 bases and J 4 bases; bases outside gene matches: 11. This CDR3 is built from 18 residues. Per the germline V gene, CDR1 is SGHTA and CDR2 is FQGNSA. For the CDR3, the DNA is TGTGCCAGCAGCTTGCCCAGCGGGGGGGCCTTGGTCACCGGGGAGCTGTTTTTT. As protein: CASSLPSGGALVTGELFF.

The genes are TRBV19 and TRBJ1-1; D is possibly TRBD1 (5 bases). Germline V CDR1 and CDR2: LNHDA, SQIVND (reference sequence). This CDR3 is 15 amino acids long. Trimming pared 5 bases from V and 5 bases from J, leaving 18 bases between. The CDR3 is CASSFTGHGWTEAFF. CDR3 nucleotide sequence: TGTGCCAGTAGTTTCACAGGACATGGGTGGACTGAAGCTTTCTTT.

The rearrangement links TRBV2 to TRBJ2-4, with 7 bases identical to TRBD1. This CDR3 is 19 amino acids long. Trimming cost V 6 bases and J 3 bases; bases outside gene matches: 20. Germline V gives CDR1 SNHLY, CDR2 FYNNEI. This CDR3 reads CASSPPETGPLLGKNIQYF. The CDR3 nucleotides are TGTGCCAGCAGCCCACCCGAGACAGGGCCCCTTCTGGGCAAAAACATTCAGTACTTC.

V and J are TRBV6-1 and TRBJ2-7, with 7 bases fitting TRBD1. V dropped 6 bases and J dropped 5; count of bases not matched to a gene: 7. The germline V gene has CDR1 MNHNS and CDR2 SASEGT. The CDR3 extends over 13 amino acids. For the CDR3, the DNA is TGTGCCAGCAGCCCAGACAGGGTCCACGAGCAGTACTTC. This translates into CASSPDRVHEQYF.

This chain links TRBV4-2 with TRBJ1-1, with 8 bases that match TRBD1. The CDR3 extends over 17 amino acids. From germline, CDR1 is LGHNA and CDR2 YNFKEQ. The V segment lost 0 bases and the J segment 0 bases; nucleotides outside the gene matches: 6. The CDR3 sequence: CASSQERDRPMNTEAFF. The CDR3 DNA reads as TGTGCCAGCAGCCAAGAGAGGGACAGGCCGATGAACACTGAAGCTTTCTTT.

The V gene is TRBV5-1, the J gene TRBJ1-6; perhaps TRBD1 as D (5 bases). V was shortened by 4 bases and J by 5 bases, with 10 bases between the two germline ends. The germline gives CDR1 SGHRS, CDR2 YFSETQ. The CDR3 has 14 amino acids. CDR3 DNA: TGCGCCAGCAGCCTCGGACAAGATAATTCACCCCTCCACTTT. Translated, it gives CASSLGQDNSPLHF.

The chain employs TRBV27 and TRBJ2-6; a possible D gene is TRBD1 (5 bases). Germline values: CDR1 MNHEY, CDR2 SMNVEV (reference sequence). Trimming left V 6 bases short and J 5 bases short, with 14 bases between. The CDR3 is 15 amino acids. The CDR3 loop is CASSGDSRRANVLTF. In DNA form, the CDR3 reads TGTGCCAGCAGCGGAGACAGTAGGAGGGCCAACGTCCTGACTTTC.

The genes are TRBV5-1 and TRBJ1-1; TRBD1 agrees at 8 bases. Trimming removed 0 bases from V and 5 bases from J; junction bases left unmatched: 6. The CDR3 contains 15 residues. Germline CDR1 and CDR2: SGHRS and YFSETQ. The CDR3: CASSLGQGIWTEAFF. In DNA form, the CDR3 reads TGCGCCAGCAGCTTGGGACAGGGGATCTGGACTGAAGCTTTCTTT.

The V gene is TRBV28, the J gene TRBJ2-7; tentative D call: TRBD1 (6 bases). Trimming took 4 bases from V and 3 from J, leaving 16 bases between them. Per germline, CDR1 MDHEN and CDR2 SYDVKM. The CDR3 is 15 amino acids. The DNA for the CDR3 is TGTGCCAGCAGTTACCGCCAGGGGCCAATCTACGAGCAGTACTTC. It specifies CASSYRQGPIYEQYF.

J is TRBJ2-5 and V is TRBV9; D possibly corresponds to TRBD1 (5 bases). Per the germline V gene, CDR1 is SGDLS and CDR2 is YYNGEE. Trimming cost V 0 bases and J 5 bases, with 11 bases left between them. The CDR3 contains 14 residues. CDR3 nucleotides: TGTGCCAGCAGCGTAGTAGGGTCAGGGGAGACCCAGTACTTC. This gives the protein CASSVVGSGETQYF.

This clone was counted once. The V and J genes are TRBV7-9 and TRBJ2-1; the match to TRBD2 covers 10 bases. This CDR3 contains 17 residues. The ends lost 5 bases at V and 8 bases at J; junction bases unmatched: 15. Germline-derived CDR1 and CDR2 are SEHNR and FQNEAQ (reference sequence). In DNA form, the CDR3 reads TGTGCCAGCAGCGTAAGGTTCGAACTAGCGGGAAAAGATGAGCAGTTCTTC. It specifies CASSVRFELAGKDEQFF.

The chain employs TRBV18 and TRBJ1-1, with D possibly TRBD1 on 6 matching bases. Trimming removed 3 bases from V and 0 bases from J, with 11 bases in between. This CDR3 is 15 amino acids long. Germline values: CDR1 KGHSH, CDR2 LQKENI. The CDR3 loop is CASSPARGLNTEAFF. The CDR3, as DNA: TGTGCCAGCTCACCCGCGAGGGGGTTGAACACTGAAGCTTTCTTT.

This sequence joins TRBV10-3 and TRBJ1-5, with D perhaps TRBD1 (5 bases). The CDR3 runs to 12 residues. The ends were cut back, 4 bases at V and 5 bases at J, with 6 bases in the middle. Germline values: CDR1 ENHRY, CDR2 SYGVKD. For the CDR3, the DNA is TGTGCCATCAGTGCGGGGGATCAGCCCCAGCATTTT. It specifies CAISAGDQPQHF.

V and J are TRBV28 and TRBJ1-5, with 10 positions matching TRBD1. Germline V gene lookup returns CDR1 MDHEN and CDR2 SYDVKM. The CDR3 totals 15 residues. V was pared by 7 bases and J by 6 bases, with 9 bases of the junction left unmatched. CDR3 coding DNA: TGTGCCAGCAACCGACAGGGGGCAGGAGGTCAGCCCCAGCATTTT. Amino acids: CASNRQGAGGQPQHF.

The gene calls are TRBV9 and TRBJ2-4, with 10 nucleotides matching TRBD1. Germline trimming cut 3 bases from V and 7 bases from J; bases unmatched to any gene: 7. The germline gives CDR1 SGDLS, CDR2 YYNGEE. There are 15 residues in the CDR3. The chain's CDR3 is CASSANRDRGNIQYF. CDR3 sequence (DNA): TGTGCCAGCAGCGCAAACCGGGACAGGGGTAACATTCAGTACTTC.

J is TRBJ2-6 and V is TRBV19; 9 bases line up with TRBD1. The trim removed 6 bases at V and 6 bases at J, leaving 9 bases unmatched. The CDR3 is 16 amino acids. In germline, CDR1 is LNHDA, CDR2 SQIVND (reference sequence). CDR3 sequence (DNA): TGTGCCAGTAGGCGGACAGGGGACTTCGAGGCCAACGTCCTGACTTTC. This gives the protein CASRRTGDFEANVLTF.

The chain employs TRBV30 and TRBJ1-6; D is undetermined. Germline CDR1 GTSNPN, CDR2 SVGIG (reference sequence). Between the trimmed V and J ends, which lost 3 bases and 9 bases, there was a span of 18 bases. The CDR3 is 15 amino acids. CDR3 protein: CAWSDESGRISPLHF. In nucleotides, the CDR3 is TGTGCCTGGAGCGACGAGTCGGGGAGGATTTCACCCCTCCACTTT.

This chain connects TRBV4-1 to TRBJ1-6; the D is unclear. V gave up 1 base and J gave up 14 bases, with 12 bases separating them. This CDR3 is built from 13 residues. CDR1 and CDR2 (germline): MGHRA, YSYEKL. The CDR3 here is CASSQGPRGSLHF. Written as DNA, the CDR3 is TGCGCCAGCAGCCAAGGCCCGCGCGGGTCCCTCCACTTT.

The V call is TRBV19, the J call TRBJ1-5; possible D gene TRBD1, 6 bases. The CDR3 extends over 13 amino acids. V lost 4 bases, J lost 6 bases, and 10 bases lay in between. Looked up from germline, CDR1 is LNHDA and CDR2 is SQIVND (reference sequence). In DNA, the CDR3 is TGTGCCAGTAGTAATCAGGGGTTTCAGCCCCAGCATTTT. Its translation is CASSNQGFQPQHF.

The rearrangement uses TRBV6-4 and TRBJ1-5, with D maybe TRBD1 (6 bases). CDR1 and CDR2 from the germline V gene are MRHNA and SNTAGT. There are 15 residues in the CDR3. Trimming left V 0 bases short and J 7 bases short, with 13 bases between. The CDR3 spells CASSDSVRGRQPQHF. In DNA, the CDR3 is TGTGCCAGCAGTGACTCCGTCAGGGGAAGGCAGCCCCAGCATTTT.

This clone was observed a single time. The genes are TRBV5-1 and TRBJ2-3; possibly TRBD2 for D (6 bases). The CDR3 consists of 14 residues. Trimming pared 3 bases from V and 7 bases from J, leaving 15 bases between. Germline lookup yields CDR1 SGHRS and CDR2 YFSETQ. CDR3 DNA sequence: TGCGCCAGCAGCTCGGTAGCCGGGAGCAATACGCAGTATTTT. Its translation: CASSSVAGSNTQYF.

The chain has TRBV24-1 and TRBJ1-1; D unresolved. Trimming left V 4 bases short and J 0 bases short, with 5 bases between. The CDR3 sequence is 13 residues long. Germline-derived CDR1 and CDR2 are KGHDR and SFDVKD. CDR3 protein: CATSDVMNTEAFF. Here the CDR3 DNA reads TGTGCCACCAGTGACGTTATGAACACTGAAGCTTTCTTT.

The rearrangement links TRBV7-6 to TRBJ1-5; a possible D gene is TRBD1 (6 bases). The germline gives CDR1 SGHVS, CDR2 FNYEAQ. This CDR3 spans 15 amino acids. V was pared by 1 base and J by 6 bases, with 13 bases between. The CDR3 DNA reads TGTGCCAGCAGCTTAGAACAGGACAGTAGTCAGCCCCAGCATTTT. Translation gives CASSLEQDSSQPQHF. The entire variable domain, with the rest obtained from reference TRBV7-6 and TRBJ1-5, is as follows: GAGVSQSPRYKVTKRGQDVALRCDPISGHVSLYWYRQALGQGPEFLTYFNYEAQQDKSGLPNDRFSAERPEGSISTLTIQRTEQRDSAMYRCASSLEQDSSQPQHFGDGTRLSIL.